The source of this T cell receptor (beta chain) is a study of shared clonotypes between healthy human individuals. This CDR3 comprises 18 residues. Germline CDR1 SGHDN, CDR2 FVKESK. V shed 1 base and J shed 5 bases, with 23 bases lying between them. Healthy and HIV-negative, the adult donors had no recent acute infections or vaccinations. Evenly divided among several immunoSEQ plates was the genomic DNA of each subset. Repertoires were generated with immunoSEQ multiplex PCR, while TCRdb's copy carries only in-frame clones and drops some. Among around 1.6 million clones, under 99% were seen once, and the ten largest hold about 0.45%.

This TCR derives from a man aged 25 to 40 in good health. Sequencing was performed on naive CD4+ T cells sorted from blood. The subset was: CD45RA+ positively selected. The genes are TRBV14 and TRBJ1-2; tentative D call: TRBD1 (6 bases). The CDR3 sequence is CASSQVPQGSNWWYGYTF. The CDR3 region has the DNA TGTGCCAGCAGCCAAGTACCCCAGGGGTCTAACTGGTGGTATGGCTACACCTTC.